Shown below are 24 T cell receptor beta chains from a single sample sequenced in a study of CD8+ T cells in alopecia areata. RNA extraction was followed by reverse transcription into cDNA, which acted as the sequencing template. TCRdb's copy holds only in-frame clones and misses some; the assay was immunoSEQ multiplex PCR. The repertoire includes around 100,000 clones, roughly three fifths of them detected once, and about 12% sits in the top ten. Documented treatment: oral pan-JAK inhibitor, 5-10 mg twice daily. Source: CD8+ T cells sorted from blood, taken at week 24, from a patient treated with tofacitinib. All receptors derive from a human donor with alopecia areata.

This clone occurred a few times. The chain joins TRBV13 to TRBJ2-7; 10 bases agree with TRBD1. This CDR3 is 15 amino acids long. The germline V gene has CDR1 PRHDT and CDR2 FYEKMQ (reference sequence). Trimming took 5 bases from V and 5 from J; bases not matched to a gene: 9. The CDR3 spells CASSGSGTGDDEQYF. CDR3 sequence (DNA): TGTGCCAGCAGCGGGTCCGGGACAGGGGACGACGAGCAGTACTTC.

The gene calls are TRBV27 and TRBJ1-2; 8 nucleotides line up with TRBD1. CDR3 length: 14 amino acids. Trimming removed 5 bases from V and 7 bases from J; junction bases left unmatched: 9. Germline V gives CDR1 MNHEY, CDR2 SMNVEV (reference sequence). The CDR3 region is CASSPSADRVGYTF. The CDR3 DNA follows: TGTGCCAGCAGTCCGAGTGCGGACAGGGTTGGCTACACCTTC.

CDR3 nucleotides: TGTGCCAGCAGGGAACTAGCGGGGGGCACAGATACGCAGTATTTT. Encoded protein: CASRELAGGTDTQYF. The chain recombines TRBV6-5 with TRBJ2-3; 11 bases match TRBD2. The V gene's germline CDR1 is MNHEY and CDR2 SVGAGI. The CDR3 runs 15 residues. The trim removed 6 bases at V and 1 base at J, leaving 3 bases unmatched.

The chain couples TRBV9 to TRBJ1-5; D gene unclear. CDR1 is SGDLS, CDR2 YYNGEE, per germline. Trimming stripped 0 bases from V and 5 bases from J, with 6 bases between. The CDR3 contains 13 residues. CDR3 DNA sequence: TGTGCCAGCAGCGTAGCCGAGGATCAGCCCCAGCATTTT. Its protein is CASSVAEDQPQHF.

The chain combines TRBV13 with TRBJ2-7; D possibly corresponds to TRBD1 (6 bases). V was clipped by 2 bases and J by 0 bases, with 8 bases between them. Germline lookup yields CDR1 PRHDT and CDR2 FYEKMQ (reference sequence). The CDR3 has 14 residues. The CDR3, as DNA: TGTGCCAGCAGCTTATGGGACAACTCCTACGAGCAGTACTTC. This translates into CASSLWDNSYEQYF.

The chain employs TRBV11-2 and TRBJ2-1; D is possibly TRBD1 or TRBD2 (6 bases each). This CDR3 is 16 amino acids long. The V gene's germline CDR1 is SGHAT and CDR2 FQNNGV. V dropped 7 bases and J dropped 4 bases, with 20 bases sitting between them. CDR3 protein: CASTPLYPGAYNEQFF. The CDR3 bases are TGTGCCAGCACCCCCTTATATCCGGGGGCGTACAATGAGCAGTTCTTC. The full variable domain, completed using reference TRBV11-2 and TRBJ2-1, is EAGVAQSPRYKIIEKRQSVAFWCNPISGHATLYWYQQILGQGPKLLIQFQNNGVVDDSQLPKDRFSAERLKGVDSTLKIQPAKLEDSAVYLCASTPLYPGAYNEQFFGPGTRLTVL.

The V call is TRBV29-1, the J call TRBJ1-2, with 8 nucleotides matching TRBD1. V gave up 0 bases and J gave up 4 bases; unmatched junction bases: 10. CDR1 is SQVTM, CDR2 ANQGSEA, per germline. CDR3 length equals 16 residues. CDR3 sequence reads: CSVEDSSRTGPYGYTF. CDR3 DNA: TGCAGCGTTGAAGATTCGTCCCGGACAGGGCCCTATGGCTACACCTTC.

The V and J genes are TRBV29-1 and TRBJ2-1, with D unclear. CDR1 is SQVTM, CDR2 ANQGSEA, per germline. The CDR3 spans 10 residues. V gave up 7 bases and J gave up 4 bases, with 5 bases separating them. CDR3 DNA sequence: TGCAGCGCACGATACAATGAGCAGTTCTTC. Translating gives CSARYNEQFF.

The chain uses TRBV11-2 and TRBJ2-7; tentatively, D is TRBD1 (5 bases). With 0 bases removed from V and 4 bases from J, the gap between germline ends came to 7 bases. CDR3 size: 13 residues. Germline CDR1 reads SGHAT; CDR2 reads FQNNGV. CDR3 region: CASSLERTYEQYF. As DNA, the CDR3 is TGTGCCAGCAGCTTAGAGAGGACATACGAGCAGTACTTC.

The rearrangement joins TRBV30 to TRBJ1-6; a weak D match, TRBD1 (5 bases). The CDR3 covers 10 residues. Germline V gene data show CDR1 as GTSNPN and CDR2 as SVGIG (reference sequence). Trimming shortened V by 5 bases and J by 17 bases, and 13 bases separated the two germline ends. This CDR3 is CAWGGAPFHF. CDR3 bases: TGTGCCTGGGGGGGAGCGCCCTTCCACTTT.

J is TRBJ1-1 and V is TRBV11-2; D unclear. Germline V gene data show CDR1 as SGHAT and CDR2 as FQNNGV. CDR3 size: 15 residues. Trimming cost V 6 bases and J 4 bases, with 18 bases left between them. CDR3 DNA: TGTGCCAGCAGTTCTCGTCTGGTGCGGGGCACTGAAGCTTTCTTT. This encodes CASSSRLVRGTEAFF.

This chain links TRBV5-6 with TRBJ2-1; maybe TRBD2 (6 bases). There are 14 residues in the CDR3. V was trimmed by 4 bases and J by 5 bases, leaving 13 bases between them. From germline, CDR1 is SGHDT and CDR2 YYEEEE. The CDR3 spells CASSPLGEDNEQFF. CDR3 bases: TGTGCCAGCAGCCCCCTAGGGGAGGACAATGAGCAGTTCTTC.

Concerning this clone: The junction shows a germline mismatch at one end, possibly a read error. The chain joins TRBV6-5 to TRBJ2-3; D gene unclear. Germline values: CDR1 MNHEY, CDR2 SVGAGI. The CDR3 has 15 residues. The CDR3 DNA sequence: TGTGCCAGCAGTGACTCAGTCGGTAGCACAGATACGCAGTATTTT. Its translation is CASSDSVGSTDTQYF.

The V call is TRBV7-9, the J call TRBJ1-2; 7 bases are a match to TRBD1. The CDR3 runs to 14 residues. The ends lost 8 bases at V and 4 bases at J; junction bases unmatched: 10. CDR1 and CDR2 (germline): SEHNR, FQNEAQ (reference sequence). The CDR3 coding sequence is TGTGCCAGCGCTCCCGATCACAGGGGCTATGGCTACACCTTC. It codes for CASAPDHRGYGYTF.

This clone was seen just once. The rearrangement joins TRBV10-3 to TRBJ1-5; no clear D gene. The ends were cut back, 3 bases at V and 0 bases at J, with 6 bases in the middle. This CDR3 has 14 residues. Per the germline V gene, CDR1 is ENHRY and CDR2 is SYGVKD. CDR3 DNA sequence: TGTGCCATCAGTGACACGTATAGCAATCAGCCCCAGCATTTT. Translated, it gives CAISDTYSNQPQHF.

This clone has just one count. This rearrangement joins TRBV11-2 to TRBJ2-2, with TRBD2 matching 11 bases. V trimming: 5 bases; J trimming: 3 bases; junction bases outside the gene matches: 2. The CDR3 is made up of 15 amino acids. Per germline, CDR1 SGHAT and CDR2 FQNNGV. DNA for the CDR3: TGTGCCAGCAGCCAACTAGCGGGGGACACCGGGGAGCTGTTTTTT. Amino acid sequence: CASSQLAGDTGELFF.

The chain combines TRBV6-1 with TRBJ2-6; D is perhaps TRBD1 or TRBD2 (5 bases each). The germline V gene encodes CDR1 MNHNS and CDR2 SASEGT. V was trimmed by 3 bases and J by 2 bases, leaving 5 bases between them. The CDR3 spans 14 residues. CDR3 in DNA: TGTGCCAGCAGTGAGGGGGCTGGGGCCAACGTCCTGACTTTC. It codes for CASSEGAGANVLTF.

The chain recombines TRBV30 with TRBJ2-3, with D perhaps matching TRBD2 (6 bases). This CDR3 is 15 amino acids long. In germline, CDR1 is GTSNPN, CDR2 SVGIG (reference sequence). Between the trimmed V and J ends, which lost 0 bases and 0 bases, there was a span of 10 bases. The CDR3: CAWSVGGASTDTQYF. The CDR3 region has the DNA TGTGCCTGGAGTGTCGGAGGGGCTAGCACAGATACGCAGTATTTT.

This chain connects TRBV5-6 to TRBJ1-2, with 8 bases lining up with TRBD1. V shed 4 bases, J shed 3 bases, and the junction held 8 bases outside the gene matches. This CDR3 comprises 15 residues. The germline V gene encodes CDR1 SGHDT and CDR2 YYEEEE. The CDR3 DNA is TGTGCCAGCAGCCTCTTTGGACAGGGAGACTATGGCTACACCTTC. This sequence encodes CASSLFGQGDYGYTF. The variable domain in full, with the rest retrieved from reference TRBV5-6 and TRBJ1-2, is DAGVTQSPTHLIKTRGQQVTLRCSPKSGHDTVSWYQQALGQGPQFIFQYYEEEERQRGNFPDRFSGHQFPNYSSELNVNALLLGDSALYLCASSLFGQGDYGYTFGSGTRLTVV.

The V call is TRBV6-5, the J call TRBJ1-1; the D is unclear. The V gene's germline CDR1 is MNHEY and CDR2 SVGAGI. This CDR3 spans 14 amino acids. Trimming removed 2 bases from V and 0 bases from J, with 7 bases in between. The CDR3 region has the DNA TGTGCCAGCAGTTACGTCGGGGTGAACACTGAAGCTTTCTTT. Its protein is CASSYVGVNTEAFF.

A few counts support this clone. V is TRBV29-1 and J is TRBJ2-1; unclear D gene. Germline V gene lookup returns CDR1 SQVTM and CDR2 ANQGSEA. The CDR3 is made up of 13 amino acids. V lost 4 bases and J 5 bases, leaving 12 bases between the germline ends. CDR3 bases: TGCAGCGTTGGGTTAGTTGGAGACAATGAGCAGTTCTTC. It is translated as CSVGLVGDNEQFF.

In its sample, this clone was seen a few times. This sequence joins TRBV29-1 and TRBJ2-7; 8 bases line up with TRBD1. There are 15 residues in the CDR3. Germline CDR1 is SQVTM and CDR2 is ANQGSEA. Trimming took 0 bases from V and 4 from J; bases not matched to a gene: 8. CDR3 in amino acids: CSVEDRARGPYEQYF. The DNA for the CDR3 is TGCAGCGTTGAAGATAGGGCCAGGGGGCCGTACGAGCAGTACTTC.

The count of this clone is one. CDR3 in amino acids: CASSFGSTDTQYF. Here the CDR3 DNA reads TGTGCCAGCAGCTTCGGTAGCACAGATACGCAGTATTTT. The chain links TRBV7-3 to TRBJ2-3, with D uncertain. CDR1 and CDR2 (germline): SGHTA, FQGTGA. Trimming took off 3 bases at V and 0 bases at J, with 4 bases between the two ends. The CDR3 loop spans 13 amino acids.

This clone rates as medium-sized. The V gene is TRBV5-4, the J gene TRBJ2-5; TRBD1 matches at 9 bases. The germline CDR1 and CDR2 sequences are SGHNT and YYREEE (reference sequence). J was trimmed by 3 bases and V by 4 bases; bases with no gene match: 4. There are 14 residues in the CDR3. The DNA of the CDR3 is TGTGCCAGCAGCCCAGGGACAGGGAAAGAGACCCAGTACTTC. Protein: CASSPGTGKETQYF.